A selection of T cell receptor beta chains follows, all from one sample in a study of cytomegalovirus exposure and HLA in healthy donors. TCRdb's copy holds only in-frame clones and misses some; the assay was immunoSEQ multiplex PCR. The data show 90,000 to 95,000 clones, around 81% seen once. What was sequenced was PBMCs. These receptor sequences come from a man between 18 and 35 years old in good health and CMV-seronegative. CDR3s include the opening cysteine and the closing phenylalanine or tryptophan. A D gene is named only where the DNA matches it firmly. Clone size, where shown, is once, few, many, or a class for clones that have expanded.

clone size,J gene,V gene,D gene,CDR3 DNA,CDR3 protein
.,TRBJ1-4,TRBV6-1,.,TGTGCCAGCAGTGAAGCACGGGTTGGAGAAAAACTGTTTTTT,CASSEARVGEKLFF
.,TRBJ2-1,TRBV5-1,TRBD2,TGCGCCAGCAGCCCCGGGACTAGCGGGTACAATGAGCAGTTCTTC,CASSPGTSGYNEQFF
.,TRBJ1-4,TRBV19,.,TGTGCCAGTAGTGTACCATGGGGACACGATAACTATAATGAAAAACTGTTTTTT,CASSVPWGHDNYNEKLFF
.,TRBJ1-1,TRBV13,TRBD1,TGTGCCAGCAGCCCACCGGGACAGGGGGTTGAAGCTTTCTTT,CASSPPGQGVEAFF
.,TRBJ1-3,TRBV7-9,TRBD1,TGTGCCAGCAGCTCCTCCGGGACAGTGTCTGGAAACACCATATATTTT,CASSSSGTVSGNTIYF
.,TRBJ2-5,TRBV27,.,TGTGCCAGCAGTCGAAGACAGCAACAAGAGACCCAGTACTTC,CASSRRQQQETQYF
.,TRBJ1-4,TRBV5-4,.,TGTGCCAGCAGCTTGAGGGGTGTAGACGAAAAACTGTTTTTT,CASSLRGVDEKLFF
.,TRBJ1-2,TRBV4-1,.,TGCGCCAGCAGCCAACTGGGAGAGGGCTATGGCTACACCTTC,CASSQLGEGYGYTF
.,TRBJ1-4,TRBV5-1,.,TGCGCCAGCAGCTTGGCCCTAGGGGGTAATGAAAAACTGTTTTTT,CASSLALGGNEKLFF
few,TRBJ1-5,TRBV30,TRBD1,TGTGCCTGGGGGGACAGGGCCAGCAATCAGCCCCAGCATTTT,CAWGDRASNQPQHF